The present TCR beta chain was sequenced within a study of T-cell reconstitution after alpha-beta-depleted transplantation in children. Overall study findings and caveats: Roughly two months post-transplant, alpha-beta T cells reportedly originated from several hundred graft clones that had expanded.

This clonotype was seen a few times. Its specificity is unknown. This CDR3 has 16 residues. Germline V gives CDR1 LGHDT, CDR2 YNNKEL (reference sequence). V was pared by 0 bases and J by 2 bases, with 2 bases of the junction left unmatched. Preparation of the TCRbeta library was carried out with unique molecular identifiers. TCRdb reprocessed the PCR reads with MiXCR, giving one entry per CDR3 protein. The repertoire consists of about 250,000 distinct CDR3 sequences, with approximately 24% occurring once and the leading ten covering about 5%. This chain joins TRBV3-1 and TRBJ2-1; TRBD1 agrees at 9 bases. The material was PBMCs, mostly from graft donor cells, obtained 360 days after TCRalphabeta/CD19-depleted stem cell transplant. This clonotype was sampled from a female patient between 2 and 15 years old who had a stem cell transplant for congenital amegakaryocytic thrombocytopenia, so the T cells may come from the graft donor. CDR3 sequence reads: CASSQDWTGAYNEQFF. The CDR3 nucleotides read TGTGCCAGCAGCCAAGACTGGACAGGGGCCTACAATGAGCAGTTCTTC.